These T cell receptor beta chains were read from a single sample in a study of OX40 agonist ivuxolimab in advanced cancers. The method was immunoSEQ multiplex PCR; TCRdb's version includes in-frame clones alone and lacks a portion of them. The sample carries about 61,000 clones, around 82% recorded once. The source material was CD4+ or CD8+ T cells sorted from blood, sampled in a trial of the OX40 agonist ivuxolimab. These receptors all stem from an adult with an advanced solid tumor such as melanoma, head and neck, liver or kidney cancer. Each CDR3 is given with its conserved first and last residue. The D gene is left open where the match is weak.

TRBJ2-2,TRBV11-2,-,CASNLDQNTGELFF
TRBJ1-2,TRBV2,-,CASSLMSYGYTF
TRBJ2-3,TRBV18,-,CASSPFTDTQYF
TRBJ2-3,TRBV5-1,TRBD1,CASSSGQGGFTDTQYF
TRBJ1-4,TRBV23-1,-,CASSQPNRAWDEKLFF
TRBJ1-1,TRBV6-5,-,CASSYLSEAFF
TRBJ1-6,TRBV7-3,-,CASSSGSGNSPLHF
TRBJ2-7,TRBV27,TRBD2,CATAGLAGGYEQYF
TRBJ1-1,TRBV6-5,-,CASGRGVTEAFF
TRBJ2-3,TRBV5-4,TRBD1,CASSLAPGQGLSARHF
TRBJ1-1,TRBV7-9,-,CASSFPLGNTEAFF
TRBJ2-3,TRBV7-9,TRBD2,CASSAMGLAGGPGTDTQYF
TRBJ2-7,TRBV18,-,CASSPLGGTEQYF
TRBJ1-3,TRBV6-5,-,CASSYSGGSGNTIYF
TRBJ1-2,TRBV5-1,-,CASSSGIDGAGYTF
TRBJ2-7,TRBV28,TRBD2,CASSSGGTSGSDEQYF
TRBJ2-1,TRBV29-1,-,CSVEDWADNEQFF
TRBJ1-2,TRBV11-1,-,CASSVLQGFNYGYTF
TRBJ2-1,TRBV4-1,-,CASSQVGWNEQFF
TRBJ1-2,TRBV2,TRBD1,CASSLDRGRASYGYTF
TRBJ1-1,TRBV27,TRBD1,CASSLTGTANTEAFF
TRBJ1-2,TRBV6-6,-,CASRLAGGYTF
TRBJ2-7,TRBV5-4,-,CASSRGPPGLAYEQYF
TRBJ1-1,TRBV7-9,-,CASSLGQGTRAFF
TRBJ1-1,TRBV10-3,-,CAISESPRGGSEAFF
TRBJ2-3,TRBV4-2,-,CASSLRGGLRGTDTQYF
TRBJ2-3,TRBV11-3,TRBD2,CASSPGGGGTDTQYF
-,TRBV11-1,-,CASSLLSGGQSYEQYF
TRBJ1-2,TRBV28,TRBD1,CASTTYRGIGYGYTF
TRBJ2-1,TRBV7-2,TRBD2,CASSSSGRRYNEQFF
TRBJ2-3,TRBV5-1,-,CASRYRPVSSTDTQYF
TRBJ1-4,TRBV21-1,-,CASSKEGSGNEKLFF
TRBJ1-4,TRBV6-1,TRBD1,CASSLNRGGKEKLFF
TRBJ2-7,TRBV7-9,-,CASSSWLDKNEQYF
TRBJ1-3,TRBV5-5,-,CASSLVASSGNTIYF
TRBJ2-5,TRBV27,-,CASRDDGRRGETQYF
TRBJ2-1,TRBV5-1,-,CASSLEATVYNEQFF
TRBJ2-7,TRBV5-4,TRBD2,CASSAGSSGTGEQYF
TRBJ2-3,TRBV28,TRBD2,CASRLAGAPPDTQYF
TRBJ2-2,TRBV19,-,CASTSGTDNTGELFF
TRBJ2-7,TRBV28,-,CASRPGGHEQYF
TRBJ1-4,TRBV5-1,-,CASSLGATNEKLFF